This entry is about one TCR beta chain. This sample's time point: patch test 2, 6 weeks after DPC sensitization. Treatment of the sample: therapeutic diphenylcyclopropenone sensitization with weekly scalp DPC. In TCRdb, the RACE reads were re-called with MiXCR into one record per CDR3 protein. This sample has 360,000 or so distinct CDR3 sequences; about 6% occur once, and the top ten carry under 7%. The CDR3 has 15 amino acids. The V gene end was trimmed by 2 bases and the J gene end by 7 bases; junction bases not matched to a gene: 7. Germline values: CDR1 SGHAT, CDR2 FQDESV (reference sequence). This sample is part of a study of human T cells and chemical hapten exposure. Turning to the study itself: Upper inner arm skin measuring about 2 cm by about 2 cm received 2% DPC for sensitization. All through the roughly 23-week study, the scalp of each patient received diphenylcyclopropenone doses weekly. A mostly female patient group had alopecia areata, totalis or universalis.

The rearrangement uses TRBV11-1 and TRBJ1-4, with 7 positions matching TRBD1. The input for sequencing was whole blood, taken in connection with sensitization to the hapten diphenylcyclopropenone (DPC). The receptor comes from a woman between 18 and 29 years old with alopecia areata. Some clones in this sample may be carry-over from other donors' samples. CDR3 region: CASSLNRGRAEKLFF. The CDR3 bases are TGTGCCAGCAGCTTAAACAGGGGACGCGCTGAAAAACTGTTTTTT.